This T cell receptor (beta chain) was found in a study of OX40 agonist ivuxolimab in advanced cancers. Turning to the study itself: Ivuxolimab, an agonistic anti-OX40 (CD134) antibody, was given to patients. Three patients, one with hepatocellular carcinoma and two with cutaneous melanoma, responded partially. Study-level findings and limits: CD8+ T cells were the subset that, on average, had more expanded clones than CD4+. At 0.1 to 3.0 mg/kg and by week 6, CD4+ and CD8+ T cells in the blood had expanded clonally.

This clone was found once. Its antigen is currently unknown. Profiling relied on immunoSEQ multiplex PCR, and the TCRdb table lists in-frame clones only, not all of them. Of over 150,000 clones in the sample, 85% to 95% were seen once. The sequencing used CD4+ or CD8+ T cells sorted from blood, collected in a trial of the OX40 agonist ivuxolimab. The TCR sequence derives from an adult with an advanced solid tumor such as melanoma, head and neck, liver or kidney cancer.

Here the CDR3 DNA reads TGCGCCAGCAGCCAAGTCTCAGGGAGTTCCCCCTACGAGCAGTACTTC. Protein: CASSQVSGSSPYEQYF. The V gene is TRBV4-3, the J gene TRBJ2-7, with D perhaps matching TRBD1 or TRBD2 (5 bases each). The CDR3 covers 16 residues. In germline, CDR1 is LGHNA, CDR2 YSLEER. V lost 1 base and J 2 bases, leaving 15 bases between the germline ends.